This T cell receptor beta chain was profiled in a study of spatial heterogeneity in lung cancer (dated by TCRdb to about 2019). The study in broad terms: Samples were obtained from 65 to 90 patients with early-stage, untreated non-small cell lung cancer from the lung TRACERx cohort. In non-small cell lung cancer, the study made a quantitative comparison of TCR alpha and beta repertoires among multiple tumor regions, matched nontumor lung and blood. The study linked features of the TCR repertoire to counts of nonsynonymous mutations, which were determined by whole-exome sequencing of tumor tissue. Beta-chain transcripts were consistently detected in greater numbers than alpha-chain transcripts, which likely reflects a higher abundance of beta-chain transcripts. In the raw uncorrected reads, each unique combination of TCR and UMI appeared more than ten times on average. Follow-up PBMC samples were sequenced whenever available, with a median time to follow-up of around two years after resection. Both alpha and beta chains were TCR-sequenced in samples taken at surgery, namely 220 tumor regions, approximately 63 matched nontumor lung samples and approximately 51 PBMC samples.

Taken with the paper, the label for time point translates to: blood at routine non-recurrence follow-up after resection. For TCR sequencing, whole RNA was extracted from tumor and nontumor lung tissue, or from cryopreserved PBMC samples, and no cell sorting was done. A patient was chosen for TCR sequencing only when enough RNA was available from at least two tumor regions. Worth noting for this clonotype: No cognate antigen has been identified for it. Base-call qualities are not available, and no considerably larger clone is one nucleotide away.

The investigation overall reported the following: Confirming at a functional level the hypothesis that regional TCRs recognize regional mutations was considered to require additional single-cell paired TCR alpha and beta sequencing. Only approximately 13 patients were included in comparisons of baseline and follow-up blood repertoires. Ubiquitous expanded tumor TCRs were found in blood more often at tumor resection than at routine follow-up.

The protocol used for the library was 5' RACE. Reads for this sample came from a NextSeq 500. To allow correction of PCR and sequencing errors, the TCR library protocol tagged every TCR cDNA molecule with a unique molecular identifier. In the source study's methods: Decombinator tools were used for TCR identification, UMI-based error correction and CDR3 extraction. Expanded TCRs were defined as those above a frequency of 2 per 1,000, corresponding to the top 1% of the tumor frequency distribution. Rényi diversity was computed with the R vegan package after subsampling each repertoire 100 times to 5,000 TCRs. To build CDR3 similarity networks, amino acid triplet string-kernel similarity was used, and CDR3s were connected when their pairwise similarity was above 0.82. Through fastp at Q25 and MiXCR, TCRdb rebuilt clones from the public reads, retaining in-frame beta chains. All rows with the same CDR3 protein become a single entry with the most common DNA and genes. The V and J calls reflect TCRdb's pipeline rather than the authors' work. The sample yields about 43,000 distinct CDR3 sequences; around 21% were counted once. The ten largest clones add up to 6.5% to 9% of the sample.

CDR1 and CDR2 are read off the germline V gene (reference sequence) as SEHNR and FQNEAQ. Spanning cysteine to phenylalanine, the CDR3 consists of 11 amino acids. Only CDR3 DNA remains: 33 bases, in frame from the first base. Trimming removed 5 bases from V and 4 bases from J, leaving 6 bases between the germline ends. This receptor was obtained from a female donor with early-stage non-small cell lung cancer. The starting material was PBMCs, obtained at follow-up. The sequence joins TRBV7-9 to TRBJ2-7; the D segment cannot be called with confidence. The DNA is as follows: TGTGCCAGCAGCCAGCAGTACGAGCAGTACTTC. This is translated as CASSQQYEQYF.